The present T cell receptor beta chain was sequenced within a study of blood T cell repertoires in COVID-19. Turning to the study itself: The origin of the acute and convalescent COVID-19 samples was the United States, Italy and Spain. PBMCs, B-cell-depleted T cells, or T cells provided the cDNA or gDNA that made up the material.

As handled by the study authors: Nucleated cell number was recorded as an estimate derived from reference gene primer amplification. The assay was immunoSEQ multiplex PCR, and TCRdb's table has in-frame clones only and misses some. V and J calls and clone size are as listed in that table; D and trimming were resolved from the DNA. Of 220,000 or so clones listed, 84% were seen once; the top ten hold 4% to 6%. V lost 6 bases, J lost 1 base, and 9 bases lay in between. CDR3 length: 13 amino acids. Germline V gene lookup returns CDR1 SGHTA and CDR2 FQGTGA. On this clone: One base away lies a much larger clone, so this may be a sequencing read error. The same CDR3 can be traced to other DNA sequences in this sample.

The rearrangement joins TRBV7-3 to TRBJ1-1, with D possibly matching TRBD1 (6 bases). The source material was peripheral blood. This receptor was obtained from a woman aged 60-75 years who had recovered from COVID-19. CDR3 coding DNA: TGTGCCAGCAGTCTACAGGGGAACACTGAAGCTTTCTTT. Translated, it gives CASSLQGNTEAFF. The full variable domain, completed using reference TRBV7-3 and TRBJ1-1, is GAGVSQTPSNKVTEKGKYVELRCDPISGHTALYWYRQSLGQGPEFLIYFQGTGAADDSGLPNDRFFAVRPEGSVSTLKIQRTERGDSAVYLCASSLQGNTEAFFGQGTRLTVV.